This TCR beta chain was profiled in a study of shared clonotypes between healthy human individuals (dated by TCRdb to 2018 to 2020). A note on the overall study: The cohort included a few men and a couple of women between 18 and 49 years of age. The study deeply sequenced blood TCR repertoires of five healthy adults to estimate repertoire size and the extent of clonotype sharing between individuals. Libraries were prepared and TCR repertoires were sequenced by different laboratories using diverse techniques, in order to increase sequencing depth and limit assay-specific biases. Leukapheresis yielded between about 0.85 and 9.5 billion PBMCs per donor. Results and caveats for the whole study, not just this receptor: Because the study included only a small number of donors, the genetic and exposure-history diversity represented was limited. Sampling was restricted to blood, and TCR repertoires in tissues likely differ from the TCR repertoires found in blood. Pairwise subsampling indicated that sequencing depth was expected to affect the degree of clonotype sharing among donors.

TCR CDR3 regions were amplified from genomic DNA by multiplex PCR using the deep immunoSEQ assay. Extracted genomic DNA from each cell subset was spread evenly across all wells of several immunoSEQ 96-well plates, with each plate serving as a replicate. For unsorted PBMC, each replicate PCR was loaded with roughly 0.3 ug genomic DNA, equivalent to tens of thousands of T cell genomes. Unsorted PBMC genomic DNA was sequenced across ten immunoSEQ deep assay plates. The purified libraries were quantified using a Qubit 3.0 fluorometer, sized with a Bioanalyzer 2100, and then quantified again using the KAPA Library Quantification kit. A separate single-read 150-cycle Illumina NextSeq 550 flow cell was used to sequence each immunoSEQ 96-well plate. The published analysis was carried out like this. The immunoSEQ output contained only junctional sequences without quality scores, so filtering could not match that applied to full-length reads. To assign V/J genes and CDR3, sequences were annotated using PyIR, a Python wrapper for IgBLAST v1.9, with IMGT germline references. Any read was removed if the V/J assignment was weak (E-value above 1e-6), the CDR3 was missing, or the read contained stop codons, out-of-frame junctions, or ambiguous translated residues. V3J clonotypes were defined by identical inferred V gene, J gene, and CDR3 amino acid sequence. The percentage overlap between two repertoires was calculated by dividing the number of shared unique clonotypes by the size of the smaller repertoire. Three approaches were used to assess repertoire richness: RTK rarefaction, the Chao1 estimator, and Recon v2.1 estimates of unobserved clonotypes. TCRdb took over this immuneACCESS table, retaining in-frame rearrangements with V and J assigned. Such tables are incomplete; in checked studies, under half of the missing clones stem from an unresolved V gene, and the remainder is unexplained. The V and J calls and clone size were taken over from that table, and D and trimming were inferred from the DNA. In this sample the table shows some 480,000 clones, around three quarters of which occur a single time. The ten largest make up approximately 12% of the sample.

The donors were healthy, HIV-negative adults who had no recently reported acute infections or vaccinations. Only Caucasian adults living in Nashville, Tennessee, USA were represented among the donors. For unsorted samples, 84 million or so PBMCs were counted, and genomic DNA was extracted using the QIAamp DNA Blood Mini kit. Blood was collected by leukapheresis, and PBMCs were isolated by Ficoll-Histopaque density gradient centrifugation and then cryopreserved in liquid nitrogen vapor phase. V gives up 2 bases and J gives up 2 bases, and the segment between their germline ends measures 10 bases. The CDR3 starts with the cysteine, ends with the phenylalanine, and has 15 residues. Kept here is only the CDR3 DNA, which spans 45 bases and is read in frame from base 1. Reading the germline V gene (reference sequence) gives CDR1 SGHNT and CDR2 YYREEE. On this clone itself: Its binding antigen is unknown. No per-base quality is available; no much larger clone lies one base away.

Sequenced sample: PBMCs. In this chain, TRBV5-4 is recombined with TRBJ1-4, with no D gene named confidently. The clonotype originates from a middle-aged woman in good health. Some clones in this sample may be carry-over from other donors' samples. The sequence in DNA is TGTGCCAGCAGCTTTGGAGAGGATACTAATGAAAAACTGTTTTTT. This gives the protein CASSFGEDTNEKLFF.